This TCR beta chain was recovered during a study of CD8+ T cells in alopecia areata. Broader study findings: In patients, TCRs were shared less clearly than in mice, and HLA may possibly be involved. Higher clonality was seen in lesional scalp than in normal scalp, especially in alopecia totalis/universalis.

PBMCs, the starting material, were the source of sorted CD4+ and CD8+ T cells. CDR1 and CDR2 (germline): KGHSH, LQKENI. This CDR3 comprises 14 residues. The junction had 8 bases not matched to a gene; V was cut back by 5 bases and J by 6 bases. Points on this clone: As yet, its antigen is unknown.

Extracted RNA was reverse transcribed, and the resulting cDNA served as sequencing template. Data came from immunoSEQ multiplex PCR; TCRdb stores just in-frame clones and leaves some out. The repertoire consists of roughly 130,000 clones, with 45% to 60% occurring once and the leading ten covering 3.5% to 5%. The chain carries TRBV18 and TRBJ1-2; 8 bases match TRBD1. This TCR was sampled from a human donor with alopecia areata. Sequencing used CD4+ T cells sorted from blood, obtained at week 0. The CDR3 here is CASSTSTGDHGYTF. Written as DNA, the CDR3 is TGTGCCAGCTCAACATCGACAGGGGACCATGGCTACACCTTC. Variable domain in full (rest from reference TRBV18 and TRBJ1-2): NAGVMQNPRHLVRRRGQEARLRCSPMKGHSHVYWYRQLPEEGLKFMVYLQKENIIDESGMPKERFSAEFPKEGPSILRIQQVVRGDSAAYFCASSTSTGDHGYTFGSGTRLTVV.